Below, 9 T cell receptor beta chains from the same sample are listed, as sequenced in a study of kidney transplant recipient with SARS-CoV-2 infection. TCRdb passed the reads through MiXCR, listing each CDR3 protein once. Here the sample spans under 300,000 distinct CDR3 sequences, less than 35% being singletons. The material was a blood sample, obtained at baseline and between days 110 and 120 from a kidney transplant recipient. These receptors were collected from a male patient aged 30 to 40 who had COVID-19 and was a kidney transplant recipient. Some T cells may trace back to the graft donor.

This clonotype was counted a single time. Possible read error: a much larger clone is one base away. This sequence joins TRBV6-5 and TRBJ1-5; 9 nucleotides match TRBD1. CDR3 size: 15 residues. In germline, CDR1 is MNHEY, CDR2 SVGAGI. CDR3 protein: CACSADRGQNQPQHF. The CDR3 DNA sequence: TGTGCCTGCAGCGCGGACAGGGGACAAAATCAGCCCCAGCATTTT.

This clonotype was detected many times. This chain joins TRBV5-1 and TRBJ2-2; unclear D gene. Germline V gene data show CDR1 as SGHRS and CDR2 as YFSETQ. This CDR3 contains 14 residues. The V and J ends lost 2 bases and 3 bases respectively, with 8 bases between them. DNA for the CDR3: TGCGCCAGCAGCTTAATAGGGTACACCGGGGAGCTGTTTTTT. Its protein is CASSLIGYTGELFF.

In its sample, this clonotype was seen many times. The CDR3 is CASSLSSGELFF. CDR3 DNA: TGTGCCAGCAGCCTTTCTTCGGGGGAGCTGTTTTTT. The chain carries TRBV9 and TRBJ2-2, with D unresolved. V was cut by 4 bases and J by 8 bases, with 9 bases left in between. Germline-derived CDR1 and CDR2 are SGDLS and YYNGEE. The CDR3 spans 12 residues. Together with reference TRBV9 and TRBJ2-2, the CDR3 gives the full variable domain: DSGVTQTPKHLITATGQRVTLRCSPRSGDLSVYWYQQSLDQGLQFLIQYYNGEERAKGNILERFSAQQFPDLHSELNLSSLELGDSALYFCASSLSSGELFFGEGSRLTVL.

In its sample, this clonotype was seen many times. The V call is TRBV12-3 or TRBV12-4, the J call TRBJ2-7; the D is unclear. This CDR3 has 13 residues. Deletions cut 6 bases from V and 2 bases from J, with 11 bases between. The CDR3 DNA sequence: TGTGCCAGCAGCAGCCAAGGACCCTACGAGCAGTACTTC. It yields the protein CASSSQGPYEQYF.

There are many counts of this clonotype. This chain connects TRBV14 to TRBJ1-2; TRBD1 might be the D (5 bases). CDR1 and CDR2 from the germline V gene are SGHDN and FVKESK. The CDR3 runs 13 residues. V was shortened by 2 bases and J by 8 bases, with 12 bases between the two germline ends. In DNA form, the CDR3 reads TGTGCCAGCAGCCAACGTGGGGGGTTCGGCTACACCTTC. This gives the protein CASSQRGGFGYTF. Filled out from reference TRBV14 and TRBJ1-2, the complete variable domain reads EAGVTQFPSHSVIEKGQTVTLRCDPISGHDNLYWYRRVMGKEIKFLLHFVKESKQDESGMPNNRFLAERTGGTYSTLKVQPAELEDSGVYFCASSQRGGFGYTFGSGTRLTVV.

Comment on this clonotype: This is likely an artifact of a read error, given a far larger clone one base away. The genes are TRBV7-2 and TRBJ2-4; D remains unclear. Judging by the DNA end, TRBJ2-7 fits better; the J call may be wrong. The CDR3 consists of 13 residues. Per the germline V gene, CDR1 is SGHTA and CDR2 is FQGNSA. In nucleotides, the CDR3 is TGTGCCAGCGGCTCGATAGAGGCCTACGAGCAGTACTTC. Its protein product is CASGSIEAYEQYF.

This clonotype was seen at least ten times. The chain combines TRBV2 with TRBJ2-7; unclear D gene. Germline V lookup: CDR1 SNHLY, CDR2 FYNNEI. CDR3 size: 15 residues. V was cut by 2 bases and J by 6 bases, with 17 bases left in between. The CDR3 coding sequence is TGTGCCAGCAGTGAAACCCCGGCAGGCCTCTCCGAGCAGTACTTC. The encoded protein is CASSETPAGLSEQYF.

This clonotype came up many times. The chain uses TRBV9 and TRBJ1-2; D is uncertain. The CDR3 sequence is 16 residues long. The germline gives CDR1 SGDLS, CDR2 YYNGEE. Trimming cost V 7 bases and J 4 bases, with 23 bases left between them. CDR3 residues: CASAYRYSRKTYGYTF. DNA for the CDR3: TGTGCCAGCGCATATCGGTACTCAAGAAAGACCTATGGCTACACCTTC.

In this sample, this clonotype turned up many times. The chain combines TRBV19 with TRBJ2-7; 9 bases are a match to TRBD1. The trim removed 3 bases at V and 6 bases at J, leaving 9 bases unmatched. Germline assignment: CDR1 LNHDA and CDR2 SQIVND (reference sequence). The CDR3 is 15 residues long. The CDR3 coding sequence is TGTGCCAGTAGTATTGAGGGACAGGGTATGGGCGAGCAGTACTTC. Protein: CASSIEGQGMGEQYF.